The 6 T cell receptor beta chains below were found in one sample sequenced in a study of blood T cell repertoires in COVID-19. Libraries were prepared by immunoSEQ multiplex PCR; TCRdb keeps only in-frame clonotypes and omits some of them. This table has roughly 120,000 clones, approximately 85% appearing once. The sample taken for sequencing was peripheral blood. The receptors were gathered from a man between 65 and 85 years old with acute or convalescent COVID-19.

The chain recombines TRBV18 with TRBJ1-2; D is ambiguous. V dropped 6 bases and J dropped 2 bases, with 28 bases sitting between them. This CDR3 region has 19 residues. CDR1 is KGHSH, CDR2 LQKENI, per germline. In DNA form, the CDR3 reads TGTGCCAGCTCCCCTTCCTTTACCGGGATCTTCCTAGGGAACTATGGCTACACCTTC. Its translation: CASSPSFTGIFLGNYGYTF.

The J gene is TRBJ2-1, the V gene TRBV11-2; 12 nucleotides align to TRBD2. CDR3 length equals 15 residues. Per germline, CDR1 SGHAT and CDR2 FQNNGV. V dropped 1 base and J dropped 9; count of bases not matched to a gene: 4. CDR3 bases: TGTGCCAGCAGCTTAGGACTAGCGGGAGTCACTGAGCAGTTCTTC. Translation gives CASSLGLAGVTEQFF. Based on the CDR3 plus reference TRBV11-2 and TRBJ2-1, the full variable domain is EAGVAQSPRYKIIEKRQSVAFWCNPISGHATLYWYQQILGQGPKLLIQFQNNGVVDDSQLPKDRFSAERLKGVDSTLKIQPAKLEDSAVYLCASSLGLAGVTEQFFGPGTRLTVL.

The chain has TRBV30 and TRBJ1-1; TRBD1 might be the D (6 bases). Germline V gene lookup returns CDR1 GTSNPN and CDR2 SVGIG (reference sequence). Trimming pared 1 base from V and 5 bases from J, leaving 17 bases between. The CDR3 has 15 residues. The CDR3 region has the DNA TGTGCCTGGAGTGCTGGGGGCTTCGGTAAAACTGAAGCTTTCTTT. This translates into CAWSAGGFGKTEAFF.

This chain uses TRBV29-1 with TRBJ1-5, with TRBD1 matching over 10 bases. The length of the CDR3 is 12 residues. V trimming: 6 bases; J trimming: 5 bases; junction bases outside the gene matches: 1. CDR1 and CDR2 (germline): SQVTM, ANQGSEA. CDR3 protein: CSVGTGDQPQHF. The DNA for the CDR3 is TGCAGCGTCGGGACAGGGGATCAGCCCCAGCATTTT. Full variable domain (rest looked up from reference TRBV29-1 and TRBJ1-5): SAVISQKPSRDICQRGTSLTIQCQVDSQVTMMFWYRQQPGQSLTLIATANQGSEATYESGFVIDKFPISRPNLTFSTLTVSNMSPEDSSIYLCSVGTGDQPQHFGDGTRLSIL.

The chain couples TRBV5-1 to TRBJ2-5, with 10 bases fitting TRBD2. This CDR3 has 18 amino acids. From germline, CDR1 is SGHRS and CDR2 YFSETQ. Trimming cost V 4 bases and J 3 bases; bases outside gene matches: 15. CDR3 in amino acids: CASSLRTKTSGLKETQYF. As DNA, the CDR3 is TGCGCCAGCAGCCTCCGCACCAAGACTAGCGGGCTTAAAGAGACCCAGTACTTC.

V and J are TRBV12-5 and TRBJ1-2, with D tentatively TRBD1 (5 bases). Trimming took off 2 bases at V and 7 bases at J, with 17 bases between the two ends. The germline CDR1 and CDR2 sequences are LGHNT and FRNRAP. This CDR3 spans 15 amino acids. The CDR3, as DNA: TGTGCTAGTGGTTTGAGTGCCAGCTCTAGGGGTGGCTACACCTTC. Translating it yields CASGLSASSRGGYTF.